What follows is one T cell receptor (beta chain) and its context. The CDR3 length is 15 residues. Germline lookup yields CDR1 MNHNY and CDR2 SVGAGI (reference sequence). J lost 7 bases, V lost 8 bases, and 13 bases had no gene match. The sample originates from a study of blood T cell repertoires in COVID-19. At the level of the study: Samples representing acute and convalescent COVID-19 were sourced from the United States, Italy and Spain. Sample material is recorded as cDNA or gDNA derived from T cells, B-cell-depleted T cells, or PBMCs.

Source study methods: Researchers report that nucleated cell counts were estimated from reference gene primer amplification. Profiled with immunoSEQ multiplex PCR; TCRdb holds only in-frame clones, not every one. V, J and clone size derive from that table, while D and trimming were established from the DNA sequence. Among a few hundred thousand clones listed, around 90% were seen once. The chain couples TRBV6-6 to TRBJ2-7; TRBD2 aligns across 11 bases. The sequenced material came from peripheral blood. The receptor was isolated from a young woman with acute or convalescent COVID-19. The CDR3 protein is CASYFGLAGGGEQYF. DNA of the CDR3: TGTGCCAGCTACTTTGGGCTAGCGGGAGGTGGGGAGCAGTACTTC.